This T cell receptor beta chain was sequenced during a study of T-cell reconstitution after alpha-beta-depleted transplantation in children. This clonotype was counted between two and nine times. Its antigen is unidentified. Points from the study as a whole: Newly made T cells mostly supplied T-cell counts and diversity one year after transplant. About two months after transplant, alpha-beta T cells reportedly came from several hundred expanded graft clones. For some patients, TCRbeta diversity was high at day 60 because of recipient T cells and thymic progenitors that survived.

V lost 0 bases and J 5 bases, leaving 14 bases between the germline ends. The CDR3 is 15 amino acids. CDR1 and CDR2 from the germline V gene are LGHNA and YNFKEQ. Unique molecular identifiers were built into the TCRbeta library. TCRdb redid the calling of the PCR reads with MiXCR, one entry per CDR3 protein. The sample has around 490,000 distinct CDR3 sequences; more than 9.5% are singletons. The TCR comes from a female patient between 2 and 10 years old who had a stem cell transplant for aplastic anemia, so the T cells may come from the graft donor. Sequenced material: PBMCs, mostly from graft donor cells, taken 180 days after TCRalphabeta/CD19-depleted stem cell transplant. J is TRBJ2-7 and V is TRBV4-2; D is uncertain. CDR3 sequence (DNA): TGTGCCAGCAGCCAAGATGGCAGACCTTTCGACGAGCAGTACTTC. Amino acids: CASSQDGRPFDEQYF.